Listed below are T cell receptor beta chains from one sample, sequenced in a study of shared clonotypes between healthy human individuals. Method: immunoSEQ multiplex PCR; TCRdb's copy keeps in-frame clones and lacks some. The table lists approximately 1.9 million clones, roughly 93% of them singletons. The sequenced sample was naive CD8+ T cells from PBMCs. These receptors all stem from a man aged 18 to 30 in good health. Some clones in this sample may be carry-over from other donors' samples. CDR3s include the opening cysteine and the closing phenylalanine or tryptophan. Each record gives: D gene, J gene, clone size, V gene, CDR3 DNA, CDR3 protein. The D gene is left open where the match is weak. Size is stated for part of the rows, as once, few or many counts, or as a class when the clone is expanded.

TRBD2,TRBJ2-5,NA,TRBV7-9,TGTGCCAGCGCCCCGACTAGCGGGCAAGAGACCCAGTACTTC,CASAPTSGQETQYF
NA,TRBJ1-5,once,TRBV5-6,TGTGCCAGCAGCTCAGACAGGTTCAATCAGCCCCAGCATTTT,CASSSDRFNQPQHF
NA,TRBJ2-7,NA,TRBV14,TGTGCCAGCAGCCTCCATTACCTCTCCTACGAGCAGTACTTC,CASSLHYLSYEQYF
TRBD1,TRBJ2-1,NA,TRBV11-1,TGTGCCAGCAGCAGCGTCGGGACAGACTACAATGAGCAGTTCTTC,CASSSVGTDYNEQFF
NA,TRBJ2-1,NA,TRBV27,TGTGCCAGCAGTTCCCCCCGTGGGCAGTTCTTC,CASSSPRGQFF
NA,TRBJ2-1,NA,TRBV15,TGTGCCACCAGCAGAGAATCTAGAGGGGAGCAGTACAATGAGCAGTTCTTC,CATSRESRGEQYNEQFF
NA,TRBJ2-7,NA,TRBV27,TGTGCCAGCACCACAATCGGGTCCTTATCCGAGCAGTACTTC,CASTTIGSLSEQYF
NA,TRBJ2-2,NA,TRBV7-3,TGTGCCAGCAGCTTAATGCATAGGGGTTCCGGGGAGCTGTTTTTT,CASSLMHRGSGELFF
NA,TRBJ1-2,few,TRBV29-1,TGCAGCGTTGACGGCCCTCCCTATGGCTACACCTTC,CSVDGPPYGYTF
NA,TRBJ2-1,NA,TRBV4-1,TGCGCCAGCAGCCAAGAATTCGGGACAAAGAGCTCCTACAATGAGCAGTTCTTC,CASSQEFGTKSSYNEQFF
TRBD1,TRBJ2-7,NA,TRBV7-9,TGTGCCAGCAGCTCCGACCGGGACAGAACCTACGAGCAGTACTTC,CASSSDRDRTYEQYF
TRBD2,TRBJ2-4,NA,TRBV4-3,TGCGCCAGCAGCCAAGATCCAGCGGGAGTCACCAAAAACATTCAGTACTTC,CASSQDPAGVTKNIQYF
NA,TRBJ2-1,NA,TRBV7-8,TGTGCCAGCAGCTTATACCGGGGTGGCGAGCAGTTCTTC,CASSLYRGGEQFF
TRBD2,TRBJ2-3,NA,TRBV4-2,TGTGCCAGCAGCCAAGTAGGCGGCGGGAGTATCCCGCCAGATACGCAGTATTTT,CASSQVGGGSIPPDTQYF
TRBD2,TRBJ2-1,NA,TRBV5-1,TGCGCCAGCAGCGGTCTAGCGGGAGGATTTACCTACAATGAGCAGTTCTTC,CASSGLAGGFTYNEQFF
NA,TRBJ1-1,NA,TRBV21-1,TGTGCCAGCAGCGCCCTCTCAGCTTTCTTT,CASSALSAFF
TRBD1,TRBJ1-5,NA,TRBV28,TGTGCCACTAAACGGACAGGGGGAGTTCAGCCCCAGCATTTT,CATKRTGGVQPQHF
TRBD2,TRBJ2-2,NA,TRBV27,TGTGCCAGCAGTTTTCAGCGGGAGGCCGAGGGTACCGGGGAGCTGTTTTTT,CASSFQREAEGTGELFF
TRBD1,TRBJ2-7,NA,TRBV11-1,TGTGCCAGCAGCCCCGACAGGGCGGTCGAGCAGTACTTC,CASSPDRAVEQYF
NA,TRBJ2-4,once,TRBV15,TGTGCCACCAGCAGAGATGGGTCCAAAAACATTCAGTACTTC,CATSRDGSKNIQYF
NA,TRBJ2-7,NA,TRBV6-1,TGTGCCAGCAGCCCCCCAACGCAGTCTACCTACGAGCAGTACTTC,CASSPPTQSTYEQYF
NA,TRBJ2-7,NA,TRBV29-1,TGCAGCGTGGTAGGGCATGGGGGCACGTTCCCCTACGAGCAGTACTTC,CSVVGHGGTFPYEQYF
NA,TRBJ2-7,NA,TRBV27,TGTGCCAGCAGTTCCCACGGACGTTTCTCCTACGAGCAGTACTTC,CASSSHGRFSYEQYF
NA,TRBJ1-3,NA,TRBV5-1,TGCGCCAGCAGCCCCTACCCCGCCCAGAGCATCGGGGTAAACACCATATATTTT,CASSPYPAQSIGVNTIYF
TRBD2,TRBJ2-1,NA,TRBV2,TGTGCCAGCACGGGAGGGGTAGGTGAGCAGTTCTTC,CASTGGVGEQFF
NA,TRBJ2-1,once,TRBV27,TGTGCCAGCAGTGCTACTAAAAAACTATACAATGAGCAGTTCTTC,CASSATKKLYNEQFF
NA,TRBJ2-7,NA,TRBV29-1,TGCAGCGTTTGCATTGGGACCACCTACGAGCAGTACTTC,CSVCIGTTYEQYF
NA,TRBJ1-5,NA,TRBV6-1,TGTGCCAGCAGGGGGGAATTCAATCAGCCCCAGCATTTT,CASRGEFNQPQHF
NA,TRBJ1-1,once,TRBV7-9,TGTGCCAGCAGTTCCCCGTCGCGACCCGAAGCTTTCTTT,CASSSPSRPEAFF
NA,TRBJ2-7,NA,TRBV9,TGTGCCAGCAGCCAAGACAGGGACTGGTACGAGCAGTACTTC,CASSQDRDWYEQYF
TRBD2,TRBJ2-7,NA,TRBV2,TGTGCCAGCAGCAATTCCCTAGCGGGAGGGCTGTTCGAGCAGTACTTC,CASSNSLAGGLFEQYF
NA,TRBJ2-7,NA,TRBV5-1,TGCGCCACTCCCGGGCCCCCATGGTACGAGCAGTACTTC,CATPGPPWYEQYF
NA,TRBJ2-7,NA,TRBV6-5,TGTGCCAGCAGTCCTGCCTACGAGCAGTACTTC,CASSPAYEQYF
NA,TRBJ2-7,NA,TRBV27,TGTGCCAGCAGTCCCCTAGCGGACAGCTCCTACGAGCAGTACTTC,CASSPLADSSYEQYF
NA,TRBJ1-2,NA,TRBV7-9,TGTGCCAGCAGCCACCCGGAGGGTACGCACTATGGCTACACCTTC,CASSHPEGTHYGYTF
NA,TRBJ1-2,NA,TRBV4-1,TGCGCCAGCAGCCGCCGGGATCTGGGCAGCCAGCGCTATGGCTACACCTTC,CASSRRDLGSQRYGYTF
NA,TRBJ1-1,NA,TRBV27,TGTGCCAGCAGTTGGGGGGAGAACACTGAAGCTTTCTTT,CASSWGENTEAFF
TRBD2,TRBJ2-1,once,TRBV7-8,TGTGCCAGCAGCTTAGGGCTAGCGGGCCCCGGTGGGTATGAGCAGTTCTTC,CASSLGLAGPGGYEQFF
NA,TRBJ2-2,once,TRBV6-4,TGTGCCAGCAGTGACCTACCCACCGGGGAGCTGTTTTTT,CASSDLPTGELFF
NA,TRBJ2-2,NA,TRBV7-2,TGTGCCAGCAGCTCGAGGGGTGCCGGGGAGCTGTTTTTT,CASSSRGAGELFF
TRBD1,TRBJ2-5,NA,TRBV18,TGTGCCAGCTCACTTTCAGGACAGGCCTTTGGGGAGACCCAGTACTTC,CASSLSGQAFGETQYF
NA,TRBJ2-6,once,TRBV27,TGTGCCAGCAGTGCGACGAGAGGGGCCAACGTCCTGACTTTC,CASSATRGANVLTF
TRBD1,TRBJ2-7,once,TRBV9,TGTGCCAGCAGCGTTGCCGGGACAGGGAGCAACGAGCAGTACTTC,CASSVAGTGSNEQYF
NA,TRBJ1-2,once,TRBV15,TGTGCCACCAGCAGAGATCGGACAGATCCAAACTATGGCTACACCTTC,CATSRDRTDPNYGYTF
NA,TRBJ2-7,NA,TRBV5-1,TGCGCCAGCAGCTTGGAAATAGGAGTCGACGAGCAGTACTTC,CASSLEIGVDEQYF
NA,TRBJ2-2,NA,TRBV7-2,TGTGCCAGCAGCCCCCACGAGACGGTGGGCACCGGGGAGCTGTTTTTT,CASSPHETVGTGELFF
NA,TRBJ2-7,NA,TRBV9,TGTGCCAGCAGCGATCCGGGACAGGGGGCGCCCGGGACTAGCGGAACTTCCACCTACGAGCAGTACTTC,CASSDPGQGAPGTSGTSTYEQYF
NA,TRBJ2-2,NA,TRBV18,TGTGCCAGCTCACCACCAACCGGGGAGCTGTTTTTT,CASSPPTGELFF
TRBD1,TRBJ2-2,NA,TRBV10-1,TGCGCCAGCAGTGAGGGGACAGGGGGCCCCGGGGAGCTGTTTTTT,CASSEGTGGPGELFF
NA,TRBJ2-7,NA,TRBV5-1,TGCGCCAGCAGCCCCGGTGTTAGGTACGAGCAGTACTTC,CASSPGVRYEQYF
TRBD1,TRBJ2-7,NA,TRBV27,TGTGCCAGCAGTTTATTACAGGGGTCCCCCTACGAGCAGTACTTC,CASSLLQGSPYEQYF
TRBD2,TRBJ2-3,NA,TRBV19,TGTGCCAGTAGTATAGGCCCGAGACTAGCGGGAGGGCCATTTGCAGATACGCAGTATTTT,CASSIGPRLAGGPFADTQYF
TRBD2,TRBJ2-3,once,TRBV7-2,TGTGCCAGCAGCCTACAGACTAGCGCTCTACTCTTTTGCACAGATACGCAGTATTTT,CASSLQTSALLFCTDTQYF
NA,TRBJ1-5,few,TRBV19,TGTGCCAGTAGCCCCACAAGACAGGGCAATCAGCCCCAGCATTTT,CASSPTRQGNQPQHF
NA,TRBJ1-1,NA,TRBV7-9,TGTGCCAGCAGCACCAACAGGGAGGTAGCTTTCTTT,CASSTNREVAFF
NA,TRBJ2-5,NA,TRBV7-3,TGTGCCAGCAGCGTCGGGGTTGGGCAAGAGACCCAGTACTTC,CASSVGVGQETQYF
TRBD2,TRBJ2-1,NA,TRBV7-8,TGTGCCAGCAGCTGGGGACTAAGCTCCTACAATGAGCAGTTCTTC,CASSWGLSSYNEQFF
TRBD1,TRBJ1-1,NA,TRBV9,TGTGCCAGCAGCGAACAGGGGGAGTACACTGAAGCTTTCTTT,CASSEQGEYTEAFF
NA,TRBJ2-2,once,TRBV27,TGTGCCAGCAGCGACTTACAGGGCCCCGGGGAGCTGTTTTTT,CASSDLQGPGELFF